The source of this T cell receptor beta chain is a study of glioma-infiltrating T cells after dendritic cell vaccination. Whole-study context: Patients had newly diagnosed or recurrent glioblastoma and received dendritic cell vaccines. Patients received autologous tumor lysate-pulsed dendritic cell vaccination between the early 2000s and the early 2010s.

This clone occurred once. This CDR3 spans 11 amino acids. Germline V CDR1 and CDR2: SEHNR, FQNEAQ (reference sequence). The PCR used 60 V beta and 13 J beta primers. The repertoire was sequenced with immunoSEQ multiplex PCR; TCRdb's copy has only in-frame clones and lacks some. The sample contains about 49,000 clones, about 85% of which appear only once. This material consisted of blood, taken before dendritic cell vaccination. This TCR derives from a human donor with glioblastoma. V is TRBV7-9 and J is TRBJ2-5, with D possibly TRBD2 on 6 matching bases. The CDR3 loop reads CSGGYQETQYF. Written as DNA, the CDR3 is TGTTCTGGGGGGTACCAAGAGACCCAGTACTTC.